This T cell receptor beta chain is from a study of blood T cell repertoires in COVID-19. Across the whole study: Donors in the United States, Italy and Spain gave samples during acute or convalescent COVID-19. PBMCs, B-cell-depleted T cells, or T cells were the source of the cDNA or gDNA that made up the material.

Per the germline V gene, CDR1 is SGHAT and CDR2 is FQNNGV. CDR3 length: 16 residues. J lost 5 bases, V lost 0 bases, and 4 bases had no gene match. Original processing notes: How many nucleated cells were present was estimated from reference gene primer amplification. Clones were sequenced by immunoSEQ multiplex PCR, and TCRdb holds only the in-frame ones, with some missing. That table supplies the V and J calls and clone size; D and trimming were determined from the DNA. Among a few hundred thousand clones listed, about nine tenths were seen once. The study recruited people aged 18 to 89 years across approximately 25 US areas.

Sequencing was carried out using PBMCs or T cells enriched from blood (not recorded which). This chain connects TRBV11-2 to TRBJ2-5, with 12 bases lining up with TRBD2. This TCR was recovered from a man aged 25 to 40 who had recovered from COVID-19. CDR3 region: CASSLDSSGGAETQYF. The CDR3 nucleotides are TGTGCCAGCAGCTTAGATTCTAGCGGGGGGGCGGAGACCCAGTACTTC.